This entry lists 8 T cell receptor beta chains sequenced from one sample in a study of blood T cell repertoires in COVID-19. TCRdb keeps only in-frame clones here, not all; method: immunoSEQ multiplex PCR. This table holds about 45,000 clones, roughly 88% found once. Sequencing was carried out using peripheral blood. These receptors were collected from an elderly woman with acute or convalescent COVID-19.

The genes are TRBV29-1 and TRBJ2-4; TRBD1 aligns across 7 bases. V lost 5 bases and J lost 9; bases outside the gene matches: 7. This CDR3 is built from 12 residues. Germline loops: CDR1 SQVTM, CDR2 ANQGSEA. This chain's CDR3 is CSVKTGSGIQYF. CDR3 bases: TGCAGCGTTAAGACAGGGTCAGGCATTCAGTACTTC.

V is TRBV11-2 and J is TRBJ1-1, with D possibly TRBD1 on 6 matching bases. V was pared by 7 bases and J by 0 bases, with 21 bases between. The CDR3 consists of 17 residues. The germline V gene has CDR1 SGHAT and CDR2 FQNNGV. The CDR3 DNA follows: TGTGCCAGCATTTTAGGGGGGGCAAGGGCCATGAACACTGAAGCTTTCTTT. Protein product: CASILGGARAMNTEAFF.

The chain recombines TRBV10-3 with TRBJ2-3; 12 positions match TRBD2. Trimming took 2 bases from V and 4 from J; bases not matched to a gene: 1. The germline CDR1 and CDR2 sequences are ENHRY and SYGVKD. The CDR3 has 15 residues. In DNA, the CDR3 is TGTGCCATCAGTGAGGGACTAGCGGGATCAGATACGCAGTATTTT. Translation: CAISEGLAGSDTQYF.

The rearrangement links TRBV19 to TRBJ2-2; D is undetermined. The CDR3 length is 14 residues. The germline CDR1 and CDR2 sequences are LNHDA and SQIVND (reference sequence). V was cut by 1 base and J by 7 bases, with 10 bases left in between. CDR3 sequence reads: CASSIGLVVGELFF. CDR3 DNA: TGTGCCAGTAGTATAGGTCTAGTTGTCGGGGAGCTGTTTTTT.

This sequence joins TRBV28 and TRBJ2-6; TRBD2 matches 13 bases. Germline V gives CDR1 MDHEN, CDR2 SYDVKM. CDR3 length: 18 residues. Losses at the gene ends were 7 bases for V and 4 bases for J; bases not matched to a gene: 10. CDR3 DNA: TGTGCCAGCACCAGACTAGCGGGGGGAGCTTACGGGGCCAACGTCCTGACTTTC. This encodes CASTRLAGGAYGANVLTF.

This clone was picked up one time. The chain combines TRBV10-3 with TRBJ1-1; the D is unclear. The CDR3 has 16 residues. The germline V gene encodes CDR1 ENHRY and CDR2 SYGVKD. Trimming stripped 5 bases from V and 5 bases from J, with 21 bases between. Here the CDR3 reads CAISSLSAVLYTEAFF. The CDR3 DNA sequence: TGTGCCATCAGTTCTCTATCCGCGGTTCTCTATACTGAAGCTTTCTTT.

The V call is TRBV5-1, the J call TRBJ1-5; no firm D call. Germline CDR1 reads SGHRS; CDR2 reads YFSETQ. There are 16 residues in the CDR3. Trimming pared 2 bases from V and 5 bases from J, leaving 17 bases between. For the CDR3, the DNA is TGCGCCAGCAGCTTCGGGGAGGTTGGGCTGGATCAGCCCCAGCATTTT. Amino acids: CASSFGEVGLDQPQHF.

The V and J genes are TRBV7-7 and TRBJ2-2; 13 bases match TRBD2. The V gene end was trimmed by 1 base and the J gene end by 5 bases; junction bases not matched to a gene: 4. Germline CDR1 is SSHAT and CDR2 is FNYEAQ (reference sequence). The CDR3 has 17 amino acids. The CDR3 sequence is CASSLGRLAGGTGELFF. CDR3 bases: TGTGCCAGCAGCTTAGGAAGACTAGCGGGAGGAACCGGGGAGCTGTTTTTT.